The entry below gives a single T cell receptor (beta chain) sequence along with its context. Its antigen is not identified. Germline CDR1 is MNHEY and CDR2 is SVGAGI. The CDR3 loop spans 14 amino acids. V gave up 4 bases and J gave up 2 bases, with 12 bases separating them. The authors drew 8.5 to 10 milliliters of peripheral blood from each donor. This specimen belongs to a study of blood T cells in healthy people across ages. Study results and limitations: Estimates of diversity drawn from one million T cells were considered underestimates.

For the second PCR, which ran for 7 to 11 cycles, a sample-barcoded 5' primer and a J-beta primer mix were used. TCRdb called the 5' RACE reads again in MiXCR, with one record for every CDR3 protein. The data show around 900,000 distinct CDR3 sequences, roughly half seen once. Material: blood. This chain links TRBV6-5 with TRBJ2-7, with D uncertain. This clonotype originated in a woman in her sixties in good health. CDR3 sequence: CASSLSRVPYEQYF. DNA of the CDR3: TGTGCCAGCAGTTTGAGTCGCGTTCCCTACGAGCAGTACTTC.